The 14 T cell receptor beta chains below were found in one sample sequenced in a study of tissue T cells after allogeneic stem cell transplantation. Specified time point: mouse harvest day 14 after allogeneic transplant. Tail vein injection delivered 10^7 T-cell-depleted bone marrow cells and 10^6 splenic CD5+ T cells. The assay was immunoSEQ multiplex PCR, and TCRdb's table has in-frame clones only and misses some. The data show roughly 7,700 clones, around 33% seen once. The sequenced material came from skin. These TCRs come from a female BALB/c mouse given C57BL/6 T cells with graft-versus-host disease after an allogeneic hematopoietic cell transplant.

This clone was seen only a few times. Gene names are the mouse ones. The read falls 1 residue short of the CDR3 end, and the missing part is taken from the germline J gene. The V call is TRBV26, the J call TRBJ2-4; TRBD1 matches at 9 bases. CDR1 KGHPV and CDR2 FQNQEV come from the germline V gene (reference sequence). There are 16 residues in the CDR3. The V segment lost 4 bases and the J segment 1 base; nucleotides outside the gene matches: 6. CDR3 DNA, as far as it was read: TGTGCCAGCAGTCCTGGGACAGGGAGGGGTCAAAACACCTTGTAC. It yields the protein CASSPGTGRGQNTLY. The CDR3 reads in full as CASSPGTGRGQNTLYF.

Concerning this clone: Gene labels here are mouse ones. The sequenced fragment ends 1 residue before the CDR3 boundary, so the rest is inferred from the germline J gene. The chain is built from TRBV26 and TRBJ1-4, with TRBD1 identical over 11 bases. After removal of 4 bases from V and 0 bases from J, the junction contained 1 base not matched to a gene. Germline V gene lookup returns CDR1 KGHPV and CDR2 FQNQEV (reference sequence). CDR3 length: 16 residues. The CDR3 DNA, read in part, is TGTGCCAGCAGTCGGACAGGGGGCCTTTCCAACGAAAGATTATTT. Its translation: CASSRTGGLSNERLF. The full-length CDR3 reads as CASSRTGGLSNERLFF. The variable domain in full, with the rest retrieved from reference TRBV26 and TRBJ1-4, is NSKVIQTPRYLVKGQGQKAKMRCIPEKGHPVVFWYQQNKNNEFKFLINFQNQEVLQQIDMTEKRFSAECPSNSPCSLEIQSSEAGDSALYLCASSRTGGLSNERLFFGHGTKLSVL.

This clone has only a few counts. Genes here carry mouse names. The read comes to an end 1 residue before the CDR3 does, leaving the germline J gene to fill in the end. The rearrangement uses TRBV13-3 and TRBJ2-7, with TRBD1 matching 10 bases. The CDR3 consists of 13 residues. Germline V gives CDR1 NNHDY, CDR2 SYVADS. V lost 3 bases to trimming and J lost 4 bases; unmatched junction nucleotides: 1. The chain's CDR3 is CASSVGQGYEQYF. The sequenced CDR3 bases are TGTGCCAGCAGTGTGGGACAGGGGTATGAACAGTAC.

Worth noting for this clone: The listed genes are named as in mouse. The CDR3 is cut off 1 residue early in the read; its end comes from the germline J gene. The genes are TRBV2 and TRBJ1-2; D is unresolved. This CDR3 region has 13 residues. Trimming stripped 0 bases from V and 3 bases from J, with 5 bases between. Germline assignment: CDR1 LGHNA and CDR2 YSYQKL. The covered CDR3 bases are TGTGCCAGCAGCCAAGAGTGGGACTCCGACTACACC. Translated, it gives CASSQEWDSDYT. The full CDR3 protein reads CASSQEWDSDYTF.

In the case of this clone: Genes here carry mouse names. The read finishes 1 residue shy of the CDR3 end, and the germline J gene is used to complete it. J is TRBJ2-5 and V is TRBV20; possible D gene TRBD1, 5 bases. Germline V lookup: CDR1 GFQATS, CDR2 STVNSAI. This CDR3 spans 14 amino acids. V lost 1 base to trimming and J lost 6 bases, with 14 bases between them. CDR3 region: CGARGQIRYDTQYF. The CDR3 bases that were read are TGTGGTGCTAGGGGACAGATACGGTACGACACCCAGTAC.

This clone is classed as medium-sized (0.01 to 0.1%). Gene and germline names: mouse. The CDR3 extends 1 residue past the end of the read, so its final part is completed from the germline J gene. V usage is TRBV19 and J usage is TRBJ2-7; D remains unclear. The V gene lost 2 bases and the J gene lost 3 bases, with 6 bases spanning the gap. Germline lookup yields CDR1 FNHDT and CDR2 SITEND (reference sequence). This CDR3 contains 12 residues. Here the CDR3 reads CASSISSYEQYF. CDR3 bases read: TGTGCCAGCAGTATTTCCAGCTATGAACAGTAC.

This clone appeared a few times. Mouse gene names apply. The sequence runs out 1 residue before the end of the CDR3; the remainder is reconstructed from the germline J gene. V is TRBV26 and J is TRBJ1-2, with 9 nucleotides matching TRBD1. The V and J ends lost 3 bases and 0 bases, in that order; junction bases with no gene match: 5. The CDR3 spans 16 residues. The germline gives CDR1 KGHPV, CDR2 FQNQEV (reference sequence). CDR3 residues: CASSLQGALANSDYTF. The part of the CDR3 DNA that was read is TGTGCCAGCAGTCTACAGGGGGCCCTTGCAAACTCCGACTACACC.

Details on this clone: Gene names denote mouse genes. The CDR3 goes on 1 residue after the read ends, and that part is filled in from the germline J gene. The rearrangement links TRBV26 to TRBJ1-1, with D perhaps matching TRBD1 (5 bases). The CDR3 covers 11 residues. The V gene lost 6 bases and the J gene lost 5 bases, with 7 bases spanning the gap. Germline assignment: CDR1 KGHPV and CDR2 FQNQEV (reference sequence). The sequenced part of the CDR3 DNA is TGTGCCAGCAGCCGACAGACAGAAGTCTTC. It is translated as CASSRQTEVF. The CDR3 in full is CASSRQTEVFF.

In this sample, this clone turned up once. Gene names and germline refer to mouse. The sequenced fragment ends 1 residue before the CDR3 boundary, so the rest is inferred from the germline J gene. The V and J genes are TRBV5 and TRBJ1-1; the D is unclear. Germline CDR1 and CDR2: LGHNA and YNLKQL (reference sequence). This CDR3 contains 13 residues. V was clipped by 1 base and J by 1 base, with 4 bases between them. The DNA read from the CDR3 is TGTGCCAGCAGCCAAGGACAAAACACAGAAGTCTTC. Translating it yields CASSQGQNTEVF. The CDR3 in its entirety is CASSQGQNTEVFF.

In the case of this clone: Gene names refer to mouse genes. From the germline J gene comes the end of the CDR3, since the read stops 1 residue before it. This chain joins TRBV26 and TRBJ1-1; the D gene is possibly TRBD1 (5 bases). The V end lost 6 bases, the J end lost 2 bases, and 10 bases lay between the germline ends. Germline-derived CDR1 and CDR2 are KGHPV and FQNQEV (reference sequence). The length of the CDR3 is 13 residues. Incomplete CDR3 DNA: TGTGCCAGCAGCTGGACATCCAACACAGAAGTCTTC. It encodes CASSWTSNTEVF. The CDR3, in full, reads CASSWTSNTEVFF.

This clone has just a few counts. Germline and genes: mouse. The CDR3 end falls 1 residue outside the read, so it is completed with the germline J gene. The rearrangement joins TRBV26 to TRBJ1-1; TRBD1 matches 8 bases. J lost 9 bases, V lost 4 bases, and 1 base had no gene match. The CDR3 length is 11 residues. Germline lookup yields CDR1 KGHPV and CDR2 FQNQEV (reference sequence). The CDR3 DNA, read in part, is TGTGCCAGCAGTCGGACAGGGAAAGTCTTC. Translation: CASSRTGKVF. The CDR3 reads in full as CASSRTGKVFF. Looking up the rest from reference TRBV26 and TRBJ1-1 gives the full variable domain: NSKVIQTPRYLVKGQGQKAKMRCIPEKGHPVVFWYQQNKNNEFKFLINFQNQEVLQQIDMTEKRFSAECPSNSPCSLEIQSSEAGDSALYLCASSRTGKVFFGKGTRLTVV.

By share, this clone ranks as medium-sized (0.01 to 0.1%). Here the gene names and germline are mouse. The read ends 1 residue shy of where the CDR3 ends; the end is completed using the germline J gene. V usage is TRBV26 and J usage is TRBJ1-1; possible D gene TRBD1, 5 bases. Germline V gene lookup returns CDR1 KGHPV and CDR2 FQNQEV (reference sequence). V was pared by 0 bases and J by 3 bases, with 8 bases between. The CDR3 totals 14 residues. The CDR3 loop reads CASSLSTGDTEVFF. The sequenced part of the CDR3 DNA is TGTGCCAGCAGTCTGTCGACGGGGGACACAGAAGTCTTC.

As for this clone: Gene and germline names: mouse. The read ends 1 residue before the CDR3 terminus; that terminus is restored from the germline J gene. The chain combines TRBV26 with TRBJ1-4; 9 bases match TRBD1. The CDR3 has 15 residues. The germline V gene has CDR1 KGHPV and CDR2 FQNQEV (reference sequence). After removal of 3 bases from V and 7 bases from J, the junction contained 6 bases not matched to a gene. CDR3 DNA, as far as it was read: TGTGCCAGCAGTCTCCGGGACAGGGTCGGCGAAAGATTATTT. Translated, it gives CASSLRDRVGERLF. The complete CDR3 sequence is CASSLRDRVGERLFF.

This clone was observed a handful of times. Gene names are mouse gene names. Read coverage stops 1 residue before the CDR3 terminus; the germline J gene supplies the remainder. V and J are TRBV26 and TRBJ1-3, with no clear D. The CDR3 has 13 amino acids. Germline CDR1 and CDR2: KGHPV and FQNQEV (reference sequence). V lost 5 bases to trimming and J lost 4 bases, with 9 bases between them. Partial CDR3 DNA: TGTGCCAGCAGTTCCATTCTGGGAAATACGCTCTAT. It yields the protein CASSSILGNTLY. From start to end, the CDR3 is CASSSILGNTLYF.